These 8 T cell receptor beta chains originate from one sample sequenced in a study of tumor and adjacent non-tumor tissue in lung cancer. This sample's RNA came from whole unsorted tissue. TCRbeta libraries were built with three rounds of nested PCR, modified from ARM-PCR. TCRdb analysed the multiplex PCR reads with MiXCR anew, one entry per CDR3 protein. This table holds 65,000 to 70,000 distinct CDR3 sequences, about 61% found once. The sequencing input was lung tumor tissue. These receptors were obtained from a man aged 50 to 59 with non-small cell lung cancer.

This clonotype was picked up many times. The chain combines TRBV6-5 with TRBJ2-7; D gene ambiguous. The V end lost 0 bases, the J end lost 3 bases, and 15 bases lay between the germline ends. CDR1 is MNHEY and CDR2 is SVGAGI in the germline V gene. The CDR3 has 16 residues. The CDR3 here is CASSYSYTAKNYEQYF. CDR3 coding DNA: TGTGCCAGCAGTTACTCATACACCGCCAAAAACTACGAGCAGTACTTC.

A word on this clonotype: Given a much more abundant clone one base away, this may be a read error. This chain connects TRBV6-1 to TRBJ1-4; D gene unclear. This CDR3 is built from 13 residues. CDR1 MNHNS and CDR2 SASEGT come from the germline V gene. The ends were cut back, 5 bases at V and 8 bases at J, with 12 bases in the middle. The CDR3 loop is CASSLVIEEKLFF. The DNA of the CDR3 is TGTGCCAGCAGTTTGGTGATCGAGGAAAAACTGTTTTTT.

With regard to this clonotype: The junction does not match germline at one end; this may be a read error. The V gene is TRBV11-2, the J gene TRBJ2-7; a weak D match, TRBD1 (6 bases). The CDR3 consists of 15 residues. Germline CDR1 is SGHAT and CDR2 is FQNNGV. CDR3 DNA: TGTGCCATCAGCTTAGCTGGGGGCCCTTCCTACGAGCAGTACTTT. This sequence encodes CAISLAGGPSYEQYF.

The V and J genes are TRBV11-3 and TRBJ2-1, with D tentatively TRBD2 (5 bases). The CDR3 is made up of 15 amino acids. Germline CDR1 SGHNT, CDR2 YENEEA. V dropped 9 bases and J dropped 6 bases, with 21 bases sitting between them. CDR3 loop: CASTLAGQDVNEQFF. The CDR3 DNA reads as TGTGCCAGTACCCTAGCAGGCCAGGATGTCAATGAGCAGTTCTTC.

The rearrangement links TRBV5-4 to TRBJ2-2, with a possible D match to TRBD2 (6 bases). Germline V gene lookup returns CDR1 SGHNT and CDR2 YYREEE (reference sequence). The CDR3 is 14 residues long. CDR3 residues: CSIGTGTSGGELFF. Written as DNA, the CDR3 is TGTTCCATCGGAACGGGGACTTCTGGCGGGGAGCTGTTTTTT.

Points on this clonotype: Being one base from a much bigger clone, this may be a read error. The chain joins TRBV6-5 to TRBJ1-1; 7 bases agree with TRBD1. From germline, CDR1 is MNHEY and CDR2 SVGAGI. The CDR3 runs 15 residues. CDR3 region: CASSLRMTGNIEAFF. The CDR3 bases are TGTGCCAGCAGCCTAAGGATGACAGGGAACATTGAAGCTTTCTTT.

A remark on this clonotype: The junction differs from germline at one of its ends, possibly a read error. The V call is TRBV12-3 or TRBV12-4, the J call TRBJ2-3; the D gene is possibly TRBD1 (5 bases). The CDR3 length is 15 residues. The CDR3 protein is CAGSPAGSSTDTQYF. DNA of the CDR3: TGTGCCGGCAGTCCAGCAGGGTCTAGCACAGATACGCAGTATTTT.

This clonotype appeared many times. This chain connects TRBV6-5 to TRBJ2-7; TRBD2 aligns across 7 bases. Germline lookup yields CDR1 MNHEY and CDR2 SVGAGI. This CDR3 has 15 residues. J gave up 2 bases and V 0 bases, and 4 bases lay outside the gene matches. CDR3 region: CASSYSPGLPYEQYF. CDR3 DNA sequence: TGTGCCAGCAGTTACTCGCCGGGACTACCCTACGAGCAGTACTTC.